Reported below is one TCR beta chain. This sample is part of a study of blood T cell repertoires in COVID-19. Study information: Samples of COVID-19 (acute and convalescent) were obtained from the United States, Italy and Spain. Sources were T cells, B-cell-depleted T cells, or PBMCs; the material itself was cDNA or gDNA.

Study processing details: Estimation of nucleated cell counts relied on the amplification of reference gene primers. Repertoires were generated with immunoSEQ multiplex PCR, while TCRdb's copy carries only in-frame clones and drops some. V and J calls and clone size are those listed in that table; D and trimming were worked out from the DNA. The table includes 150,000 to 200,000 clones, roughly nine tenths detected once. CDR3 length equals 14 residues. CDR1 is SGHNT, CDR2 YYREEE, per germline (reference sequence). V lost 3 bases and J lost 5; bases outside the gene matches: 2. The sequence was obtained from a man between 18 and 35 years old who had recovered from COVID-19. The J gene is TRBJ2-1, the V gene TRBV5-4, with 10 bases identical to TRBD2. Sequenced input: peripheral blood. The CDR3 DNA reads TGTGCCAGCAGCTCGGGACTAGCGCACAATGAGCAGTTCTTC. Translated, it gives CASSSGLAHNEQFF.